The source of this T cell receptor (beta chain) is a study of T cell changes during pregnancy in multiple sclerosis. The germline CDR1 and CDR2 sequences are KGHSH and LQKENI. V shed 3 bases, J shed 5 bases, and the junction held 8 bases outside the gene matches. The CDR3 contains 17 residues. The method was immunoSEQ multiplex PCR; TCRdb's version includes in-frame clones alone and lacks a portion of them. The sample has around 60,000 clones, 90% to 95% seen once. Source: peripheral blood, taken in the third trimester of pregnancy. This receptor was obtained from a female donor in good health, enrolled as a control in a pregnancy study. The rearrangement uses TRBV18 and TRBJ2-1, with 12 bases fitting TRBD1. The CDR3 nucleotides read TGTGCCAGCTCACCTTTCGGGGGACAGGGGGCGGACAATGAGCAGTTCTTC. It encodes CASSPFGGQGADNEQFF. The whole variable domain, filled in from reference TRBV18 and TRBJ2-1, reads NAGVMQNPRHLVRRRGQEARLRCSPMKGHSHVYWYRQLPEEGLKFMVYLQKENIIDESGMPKERFSAEFPKEGPSILRIQQVVRGDSAAYFCASSPFGGQGADNEQFFGPGTRLTVL.